This T cell receptor (beta chain) was found in a study of blood T cell repertoires in COVID-19. Study-wide context: There were acute and convalescent COVID-19 samples, and they came from the United States, Italy and Spain. The cDNA or gDNA used as material had been derived from T cells, B-cell-depleted T cells, or PBMCs.

Original analysis: Amplification from reference gene primers served as the basis for estimated nucleated cell counts. Data came from immunoSEQ multiplex PCR; TCRdb stores just in-frame clones and leaves some out. The V and J calls and the clone size are those of that table, but D and trimming were determined from the DNA. The sample shows about 180,000 clones, roughly 82% of them seen only once. Looked up from germline, CDR1 is MGHRA and CDR2 is YSYEKL. V shed 0 bases, J shed 4 bases, and the junction held 4 bases outside the gene matches. The CDR3 is 16 residues long. The sequence was collected from an older woman with acute or convalescent COVID-19. This chain links TRBV4-1 with TRBJ1-5; 9 nucleotides agree with TRBD1. Sequencing input: peripheral blood. Here the CDR3 reads CASSQDRTGDNQPQHF. In DNA form, the CDR3 reads TGCGCCAGCAGCCAAGACCGGACAGGGGATAATCAGCCCCAGCATTTT.